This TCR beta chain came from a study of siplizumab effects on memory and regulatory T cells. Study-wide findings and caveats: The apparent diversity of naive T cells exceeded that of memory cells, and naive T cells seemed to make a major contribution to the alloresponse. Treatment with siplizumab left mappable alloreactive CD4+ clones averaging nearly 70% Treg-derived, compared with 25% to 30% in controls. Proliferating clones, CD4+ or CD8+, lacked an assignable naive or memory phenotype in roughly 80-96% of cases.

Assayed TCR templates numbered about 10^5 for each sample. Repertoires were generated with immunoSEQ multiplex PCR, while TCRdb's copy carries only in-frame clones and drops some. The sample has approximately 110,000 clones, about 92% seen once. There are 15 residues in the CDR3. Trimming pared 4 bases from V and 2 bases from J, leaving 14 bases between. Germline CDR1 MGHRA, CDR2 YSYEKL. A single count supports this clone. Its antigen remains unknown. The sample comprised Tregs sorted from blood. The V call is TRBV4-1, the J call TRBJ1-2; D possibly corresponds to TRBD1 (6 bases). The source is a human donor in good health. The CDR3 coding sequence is TGCGCCAGCAGCCCTTCGGGGGGCCCCAACTATGGCTACACCTTC. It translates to CASSPSGGPNYGYTF.